One sample yielded the 2 T cell receptor beta chains listed below, sequenced in a study of T cell clones after liver transplantation (dated by TCRdb to 2018 to 2020). Libraries came from the immunoSEQ multiplex PCR assay. The immuneACCESS repertoire file appears here via TCRdb, limited to in-frame rearrangements. These files lack a portion of the clones; in checked studies, under half of the deficit traces to unresolved V genes, and the cause of the others is not known. This sample gives more than 100,000 clones in total; about 81% of them show up just once. The leading ten clones occupy less than 3% of the sample. The sequences come from CD4+ T cells from blood, collected 47 months after liver transplant. The source is a human patient who received a liver transplant. Some T cells may derive from the graft donor when a transplant has been performed.

CDR3 DNA: TGTGCCAGCAGCCCCGGACAGGGGTTAGAGCAGTACTTC. Its protein is CASSPGQGLEQYF. The chain is built from TRBV7-2 and TRBJ2-7; 9 positions agree with TRBD1. This CDR3 contains 13 residues. Germline assignment: CDR1 SGHTA and CDR2 FQGNSA. Trimming removed 5 bases from V and 7 bases from J; junction bases left unmatched: 6. Drawing the rest from reference TRBV7-2 and TRBJ2-7, the complete variable domain is GAGVSQSPSNKVTEKGKDVELRCDPISGHTALYWYRQSLGQGLEFLIYFQGNSAPDKSGLPSDRFSAERTGGSVSTLTIQRTQQEDSAVYLCASSPGQGLEQYFGPGTRLTVT.

The V and J genes are TRBV7-8 and TRBJ1-5; D may be TRBD1 (6 bases). Germline V gene data show CDR1 as SGHVS and CDR2 as FQNEAQ. The CDR3 is made up of 16 amino acids. Trimming removed 5 bases at V and 2 bases at J, with 16 bases between. This CDR3 is CASSPRVEGGNQPQHF. DNA for the CDR3: TGTGCCAGCAGCCCGCGAGTCGAGGGGGGCAATCAGCCCCAGCATTTT.